This T cell receptor beta chain was found in a study of tumor-infiltrating lymphocytes in primary liver carcinoma. The study, taken as a whole, reports: All five tumor regions shared only about 7-24% of top clones. Overlap in tumor-adjacent and tumor-blood pairs fell below that of tumor region pairs.

Production of TCR beta cDNA used approximately 0.55 ug total RNA together with a constant-region primer. Three nested multiplex PCR rounds of slightly modified ARM-PCR generated TCR beta libraries. The study ran its first two PCR rounds for around 10 cycles each, using TRBV1-TRBV30 forward primers and a C-beta reverse primer. A single record per CDR3 protein comes from TCRdb applying MiXCR to the multiplex PCR reads. The sample lists fewer than 25,000 distinct CDR3 sequences, approximately 72% occurring once. The germline CDR1 and CDR2 sequences are MDHEN and SYDVKM. This CDR3 contains 14 residues. Trimming stripped 6 bases from V and 0 bases from J, with 10 bases between. Investigators took RNA and DNA out together from 20-30 mg of unsorted bulk tissue. The patients carried chronic HBV infection and had received no treatment. This clonotype has at least ten counts. Its antigen is still unknown.

This TCR came from a man aged 40-50 years with primary liver carcinoma and hepatitis B virus infection. The rearrangement links TRBV28 to TRBJ2-3, with a possible D match to TRBD1 (5 bases). The sequencing sample was made of liver tumor tissue from sampling region 1. As for subset: tumor region T1, superior pole. CDR3 sequence reads: CASRDMTSTDTQYF. The CDR3 DNA is TGTGCCAGCAGGGACATGACTAGCACAGATACGCAGTATTTT.